This is a list of T cell receptor beta chains from one sample in a study of OX40 agonist ivuxolimab in advanced cancers. Repertoires were generated with immunoSEQ multiplex PCR, while TCRdb's copy carries only in-frame clones and drops some. The table has more than 45,000 clones, 84% seen once. The sequencing used CD4+ or CD8+ T cells sorted from blood, collected in a trial of the OX40 agonist ivuxolimab. Every receptor here comes from an adult with an advanced solid tumor such as melanoma, head and neck, liver or kidney cancer. CDR3s include the opening cysteine and the closing phenylalanine or tryptophan. The order of the fields is clone size, CDR3 length, J gene, D gene, V gene, CDR3 protein, CDR3 DNA. D genes are given only for firm matches. The size entry is marked missing in some rows and otherwise reads once, few, many or a size class.

>-|16|TRBJ2-5|-|TRBV21-1
CASSKEIGEKQETQYF
TGTGCCAGCAGCAAAGAGATTGGAGAGAAGCAAGAGACCCAGTACTTC
>-|15|TRBJ1-3|-|TRBV6-5
CASSYTGHTGNTIYF
TGTGCCAGCAGTTATACAGGGCACACTGGAAACACCATATATTTT
>-|14|TRBJ1-1|-|TRBV25-1
CASSESGQNTEAFF
TGTGCCAGCAGTGAATCGGGACAGAACACTGAAGCTTTCTTT
>-|16|TRBJ2-2|TRBD2|TRBV2
CASSLAGRSGTGELFF
TGTGCCAGCAGTCTAGCGGGGCGGAGTGGCACCGGGGAGCTGTTTTTT
>once|17|TRBJ2-5|-|TRBV4-1
CASSQVALGFKEETQYF
TGCGCCAGCAGCCAAGTAGCCTTAGGTTTTAAAGAAGAGACCCAGTACTTC
>-|13|TRBJ1-1|-|TRBV2
CASSVTGSTEAFF
TGTGCCAGCAGTGTCACGGGATCCACTGAAGCTTTCTTT
>-|15|TRBJ1-2|-|TRBV6-5
CASSYSPQGMDGYTF
TGTGCCAGCAGTTACTCCCCCCAAGGAATGGATGGCTACACCTTC
>-|16|TRBJ2-7|TRBD2|TRBV5-8
CASSLDFSSGAYEQYF
TGTGCCAGCAGCTTGGATTTTTCTAGCGGGGCCTACGAGCAGTACTTC
>-|15|TRBJ1-1|-|TRBV14
CASSPRAGSRTEAFF
TGTGCCAGCAGCCCCCGGGCAGGGTCGAGAACTGAAGCTTTCTTT
>once|18|TRBJ2-1|TRBD2|TRBV5-1
CASSGGTSGPLSYNEQFF
TGCGCCAGCAGCGGCGGGACTAGCGGGCCTCTCTCCTACAATGAGCAGTTCTTC
>-|13|TRBJ2-7|-|TRBV2
CAAYGGTNYEQYF
TGTGCGGCATATGGGGGGACGAACTACGAGCAGTACTTC
>-|15|TRBJ2-3|-|TRBV29-1
CSVDEGLSGTDTQYF
TGCAGCGTTGACGAAGGACTATCAGGGACAGATACGCAGTATTTT
>-|16|TRBJ2-7|TRBD2|TRBV19
CASKTPRTSGRCEQYF
TGTGCCAGTAAAACACCCCGGACTAGCGGGAGATGCGAGCAGTACTTC
>-|11|TRBJ2-3|-|TRBV10-3
CAISEGRAQYF
TGTGCCATCAGTGAGGGGCGGGCGCAGTATTTT
>-|14|TRBJ1-4|TRBD1|TRBV23-1
CASRTDRGGEKLFF
TGCGCCAGCAGGACGGACAGGGGAGGCGAAAAACTGTTTTTT
>once|13|TRBJ1-3|-|TRBV10-2
CASSESLGNTIYF
TGCGCCAGCAGTGAGTCACTCGGAAACACCATATATTTT
>-|12|TRBJ2-3|-|TRBV11-2
CASSANTDTQYF
TGTGCCAGCAGCGCCAACACAGATACGCAGTATTTT
>once|16|TRBJ2-3|-|TRBV7-3
CASSLKAGFSTDTQYF
TGTGCCAGCAGCTTAAAAGCTGGATTTAGCACAGATACGCAGTATTTT
>-|12|TRBJ2-5|-|TRBV28
CASTGRGETQYF
TGTGCCAGCACTGGCCGAGGAGAGACCCAGTACTTC
>once|15|TRBJ2-5|TRBD2|TRBV18
CASSRGTGGKETQYF
TGTGCCAGCTCCCGTGGGACGGGAGGGAAGGAGACCCAGTACTTC
>-|11|TRBJ1-2|-|TRBV6-1
CASTYSYGYTF
TGTGCCAGCACCTATTCTTATGGCTACACCTTC
>-|15|TRBJ1-5|-|TRBV2
CASSEREQGTPPQHF
TGTGCCAGCAGTGAAAGGGAACAGGGTACGCCGCCCCAGCATTTT
>-|13|TRBJ2-7|TRBD1|TRBV11-3
CASGGQGGYEQYF
TGTGCCAGCGGAGGACAGGGCGGGTACGAGCAGTACTTC
>-|14|TRBJ2-7|TRBD2|TRBV6-1
CAIQRLAGGYEQYF
TGTGCCATCCAAAGACTAGCGGGGGGTTACGAGCAGTACTTC
>-|14|TRBJ2-3|-|TRBV9
CASSVEQHTDTQYF
TGTGCCAGCAGCGTAGAACAGCACACAGATACGCAGTATTTT
>-|15|TRBJ2-3|-|TRBV7-3
CASSSPDRFADTQYF
TGTGCCAGCAGCTCCCCAGACAGGTTTGCAGATACGCAGTATTTT
>-|16|TRBJ2-2|TRBD2|TRBV9
CASAGLAGPNTGELFF
TGTGCCAGCGCGGGACTAGCGGGACCGAACACCGGGGAGCTGTTTTTT
>-|16|TRBJ2-3|TRBD2|TRBV6-1
CASSGAVAGMPDTQYF
TGTGCCAGCAGTGGGGCGGTAGCGGGGATGCCGGATACGCAGTATTTT
>once|15|TRBJ1-5|-|TRBV5-1
CASSFQGSPNQPQHF
TGCGCCAGCAGCTTTCAGGGTTCCCCCAATCAGCCCCAGCATTTT
>-|12|TRBJ1-5|-|TRBV7-9
CASSLDHQPQHF
TGTGCCAGCAGCTTAGACCATCAGCCCCAGCATTTT
>-|15|TRBJ2-1|-|TRBV5-1
CASSLTLPGGDEQFF
TGCGCCAGCAGCTTGACTTTGCCTGGAGGAGATGAGCAGTTCTTC
>-|14|TRBJ2-7|TRBD1|TRBV14
CASSQARGTYEQYF
TGTGCCAGCAGCCAAGCCAGGGGGACCTACGAGCAGTACTTC
>-|14|TRBJ1-2|-|TRBV2
CASSSEKGDYGYTF
TGTGCCAGCAGTTCGGAGAAAGGGGACTATGGCTACACCTTC
>-|15|TRBJ1-1|-|TRBV28
CASSSAGTSNTEAFF
TGTGCCAGCAGTTCCGCCGGGACATCGAACACTGAAGCTTTCTTT
>-|19|TRBJ1-6|-|TRBV5-8
CASSLGRPPGSSYNSPLHF
TGTGCCAGCAGCTTGGGACGGCCACCTGGAAGCTCCTATAATTCACCCCTCCACTTT
>-|18|TRBJ2-7|TRBD2|TRBV19
CASSINSRRASGKYEQYF
TGTGCCAGTAGCATTAACTCGCGGAGGGCTAGCGGGAAGTACGAGCAGTACTTC
>-|15|TRBJ2-7|TRBD2|TRBV30
CAWSKTSGSSYEQYF
TGTGCCTGGAGTAAGACTAGCGGAAGCTCCTACGAGCAGTACTTC
>once|14|TRBJ2-1|TRBD1|TRBV12-5
CASGKGTGGNEQFF
TGTGCTAGTGGGAAAGGGACAGGCGGCAATGAGCAGTTCTTC
>few|15|TRBJ2-3|TRBD2|TRBV28
CASSDKGLARVSQYF
TGTGCCAGCAGCGACAAGGGACTAGCTCGGGTGTCGCAGTATTTT
>-|10|TRBJ2-1|-|TRBV29-1
CSVASDEQFF
TGCAGCGTTGCGTCAGATGAGCAGTTCTTC
>-|14|TRBJ2-3|-|TRBV2
CASSSGSAPDTQYF
TGTGCCAGCAGTAGTGGCTCAGCGCCAGATACGCAGTATTTT
>-|17|TRBJ2-2|TRBD1|TRBV28
CASSLAWTGSLNGELFF
TGTGCCAGCAGTTTAGCTTGGACAGGTTCATTGAACGGGGAGCTGTTTTTT
>-|15|TRBJ1-1|-|TRBV5-4
CASSFINRVNTEAFF
TGTGCCAGCAGCTTCATAAACAGGGTGAACACTGAAGCTTTCTTT
>few|15|TRBJ1-6|-|TRBV7-6
CASSLGSGMGSPLHF
TGTGCCAGCAGCTTAGGGTCAGGGATGGGTTCACCCCTCCACTTT
>-|11|TRBJ1-1|-|TRBV28
CASSTQPEAFF
TGTGCCAGCAGTACCCAGCCTGAAGCTTTCTTT
>-|13|TRBJ2-1|TRBD1|TRBV7-2
CASSLRTGNEQFF
TGTGCCAGCAGCTTGCGGACAGGGAACGAGCAGTTCTTC